The next 12 T cell receptor beta chains were all read from a single sample in a study of low-dose radiotherapy and immunotherapy resistance in tumors. Priming of first-strand cDNA relied on TRAV- and TRBV-specific primers (covering alpha and beta chains). It was with a constant-region primer and a V-primer adapter that TCRs were amplified over roughly 19 PCR cycles. TCRdb reprocessed the reads with MiXCR, giving one entry per CDR3 protein. The table has around 20,000 distinct CDR3 sequences, about 74% seen once. These receptors were obtained from a human donor with advanced metastatic prostate, ovarian, gallbladder or colorectal cancer (not recorded which). This table probably holds off-target reads from a library built for another chain.

This clonotype was seen only a few times. CDR3: CASTVGRGELFF. The CDR3 bases are TGTGCCAGCACCGTCGGTAGAGGGGAGCTGTTTTTT. The chain joins TRBV6-1 to TRBJ2-2; D remains ambiguous. This CDR3 has 12 residues. Germline V gives CDR1 MNHNS, CDR2 SASEGT. Trimming shortened V by 7 bases and J by 8 bases, and 11 bases separated the two germline ends.

J is TRBJ2-7 and V is TRBV4-3; TRBD1 agrees at 7 bases. CDR3 size: 15 residues. Germline V gene sequence: CDR1 LGHNA, CDR2 YSLEER. V lost 4 bases, J lost 0 bases, and 6 bases stayed unmatched. CDR3 DNA: TGCGCCAGCAGCCGCGACAGGGTTAGCTCCTACGAGCAGTACTTC. Translated: CASSRDRVSSYEQYF.

This chain joins TRBV6-1 and TRBJ2-7; possible D gene TRBD1, 6 bases. This CDR3 region has 13 residues. Germline CDR1 MNHNS, CDR2 SASEGT. V was clipped by 3 bases and J by 4 bases, with 10 bases between them. CDR3 DNA: TGTGCCAGCAGTGAGGGGGCGCGATACGAGCAGTACTTC. Amino acid sequence: CASSEGARYEQYF.

This chain uses TRBV5-6 with TRBJ1-5; 8 bases are shared with TRBD1. Germline assignment: CDR1 SGHDT and CDR2 YYEEEE. The V gene end was trimmed by 0 bases and the J gene end by 4 bases; junction bases not matched to a gene: 3. The CDR3 covers 15 residues. The DNA for the CDR3 is TGTGCCAGCAGCTTGGGGACAGGGATAAATCAGCCCCAGCATTTT. Translation gives CASSLGTGINQPQHF.

J is TRBJ2-3 and V is TRBV11-3; the D gene is possibly TRBD1 (6 bases). Looked up from germline, CDR1 is SGHNT and CDR2 is YENEEA. This CDR3 has 13 residues. The V end lost 3 bases, the J end lost 10 bases, and 14 bases lay between the germline ends. The CDR3 bases are TGTGCCAGCAGCTTGGACAGTCCTCCCCCGCAGTATTTT. This gives the protein CASSLDSPPPQYF.

This rearrangement joins TRBV29-1 to TRBJ1-6, with TRBD1 matching 10 bases. From germline, CDR1 is SQVTM and CDR2 ANQGSEA. V was clipped by 5 bases and J by 9 bases; unmatched bases: 4. CDR3 length: 13 amino acids. CDR3 amino acids: CSVWTGGSSPLHF. The CDR3 bases are TGCAGCGTTTGGACAGGGGGAAGTTCACCCCTCCACTTT. Together with reference TRBV29-1 and TRBJ1-6, the CDR3 gives the full variable domain: SAVISQKPSRDICQRGTSLTIQCQVDSQVTMMFWYRQQPGQSLTLIATANQGSEATYESGFVIDKFPISRPNLTFSTLTVSNMSPEDSSIYLCSVWTGGSSPLHFGNGTRLTVT.

The chain recombines TRBV3-1 with TRBJ2-5; 7 bases fit TRBD1. V lost 7 bases to trimming and J lost 1 base; unmatched junction nucleotides: 6. CDR3 length: 14 amino acids. From germline, CDR1 is LGHDT and CDR2 YNNKEL (reference sequence). CDR3 residues: CASTDRALQETQYF. Here the CDR3 DNA reads TGTGCCAGCACCGACAGGGCCCTCCAAGAGACCCAGTACTTC.

The CDR3, as DNA: TGTGCCTGGACCCTTCCGGGGACCCCTTTCTATGGCTACACCTTC. The encoded protein is CAWTLPGTPFYGYTF. The rearrangement links TRBV30 to TRBJ1-2, with D possibly matching TRBD1 (5 bases). Trimming cost V 4 bases and J 4 bases, with 19 bases left between them. CDR3 length: 15 amino acids. Germline values: CDR1 GTSNPN, CDR2 SVGIG (reference sequence).

V gene TRBV5-1 combines with J gene TRBJ2-7; D call uncertain. The germline V and J ends were trimmed by 3 bases and 6 bases, with 7 bases remaining between them. CDR1 and CDR2 from the germline V gene are SGHRS and YFSETQ. The CDR3 sequence is 11 residues long. The CDR3 is CASSSEGEQYF. In DNA, the CDR3 is TGCGCCAGCAGCTCGGAAGGCGAGCAGTACTTC.

This clonotype was picked up one time. The rearrangement links TRBV6-2 or TRBV6-3 to TRBJ2-1, with a weak D call TRBD2 (5 bases). The V gene lost 10 bases and the J gene lost 6 bases, with 25 bases spanning the gap. CDR1 and CDR2 from the germline V gene are MNHEY and SVGEGT. The CDR3 is 16 residues long. In DNA form, the CDR3 reads TGTGCCACAACGCTCATGTCTTTTCCAGGACTCAATGAGCAGTTCTTC. This gives the protein CATTLMSFPGLNEQFF.

The chain employs TRBV10-3 and TRBJ2-3; a weak D match, TRBD2 (6 bases). V was pared by 2 bases and J by 0 bases, with 9 bases between. CDR3 length: 15 residues. Germline V gives CDR1 ENHRY, CDR2 SYGVKD. The CDR3 nucleotides read TGTGCCATCAGTGAGCACGGGGGTAGCACAGATACGCAGTATTTT. This translates into CAISEHGGSTDTQYF.

This chain connects TRBV20-1 to TRBJ2-7; 12 bases map to TRBD2. The CDR3 has 12 residues. Germline V gene lookup returns CDR1 DFQATT and CDR2 SNEGSKA (reference sequence). Unmatched junction bases numbered 7, after V lost 6 bases and J lost 10 bases. CDR3 nucleotide sequence: TGCAGTGCCAATGGACTAGCGGGACAACAGTACTTC. Protein sequence: CSANGLAGQQYF.